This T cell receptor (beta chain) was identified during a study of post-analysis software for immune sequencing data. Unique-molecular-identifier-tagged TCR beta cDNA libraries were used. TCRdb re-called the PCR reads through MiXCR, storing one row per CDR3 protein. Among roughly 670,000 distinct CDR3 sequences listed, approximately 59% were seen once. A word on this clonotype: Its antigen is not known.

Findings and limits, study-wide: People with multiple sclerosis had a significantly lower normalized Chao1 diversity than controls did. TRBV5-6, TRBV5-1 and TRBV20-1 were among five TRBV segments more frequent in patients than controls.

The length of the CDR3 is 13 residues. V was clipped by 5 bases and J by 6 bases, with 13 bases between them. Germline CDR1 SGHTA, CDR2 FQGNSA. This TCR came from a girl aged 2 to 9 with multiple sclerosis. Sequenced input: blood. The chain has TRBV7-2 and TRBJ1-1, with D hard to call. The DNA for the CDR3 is TGTGCCAGCAGCCAAGAAGTGGGTTCTGAAGCTTTCTTT. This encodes CASSQEVGSEAFF.